These 12 T cell receptor beta chains came from one sample sequenced in a study of blood T cell repertoires in COVID-19. Sequenced by immunoSEQ multiplex PCR; TCRdb stores in-frame clones only, minus some. The table records roughly 280,000 clones, roughly 86% of them present only once. The sequenced sample was PBMCs or T cells enriched from blood (not recorded which). These receptors were obtained from a woman in her fifties or sixties who had recovered from COVID-19.

The table lists this clone with a count of one. The chain links TRBV19 to TRBJ2-1; TRBD2 matches at 8 bases. This CDR3 comprises 15 residues. Germline CDR1 LNHDA, CDR2 SQIVND (reference sequence). With 7 bases clipped from V and 9 bases from J, the junction kept 14 bases outside the gene matches. The CDR3 reads CASTKGSGKQGEQFF. As DNA, the CDR3 is TGTGCCAGTACGAAAGGTAGCGGGAAACAGGGTGAGCAGTTCTTC.

The genes are TRBV7-9 and TRBJ1-1; D is possibly TRBD1 (6 bases). The V gene lost 2 bases and the J gene lost 4 bases, with 17 bases spanning the gap. Germline V gives CDR1 SEHNR, CDR2 FQNEAQ (reference sequence). This CDR3 has 16 amino acids. The CDR3 here is CASSLRYAGEGTEAFF. In DNA, the CDR3 is TGTGCCAGCAGCTTAAGATACGCAGGGGAAGGCACTGAAGCTTTCTTT.

The gene calls are TRBV5-6 and TRBJ1-4, with D unclear. The V gene's germline CDR1 is SGHDT and CDR2 YYEEEE. Trimming pared 0 bases from V and 0 bases from J, leaving 18 bases between. The CDR3 is 19 residues long. The CDR3 DNA follows: TGTGCCAGCAGCTTGGGGTCTTTCGGACGGAGGGCAACTAATGAAAAACTGTTTTTT. This sequence encodes CASSLGSFGRRATNEKLFF.

A remark on this clone: One end of the junction does not line up with germline, which may come from a read error. The chain recombines TRBV2 with TRBJ2-1; D possibly corresponds to TRBD2 (7 bases). The germline V gene encodes CDR1 SNHLY and CDR2 FYNNEI. The CDR3 length is 14 residues. The CDR3 nucleotides are TGTGCCAGCACTCAAAGGGGGGGATACAGTGAGCAGTTCTTC. Translating it yields CASTQRGGYSEQFF.

This chain links TRBV5-1 with TRBJ1-1; 8 bases are shared with TRBD1. Germline trimming cut 4 bases from V and 1 base from J; bases unmatched to any gene: 9. Germline CDR1 and CDR2: SGHRS and YFSETQ. This CDR3 spans 16 amino acids. CDR3 loop: CASSINQGAPNTEAFF. CDR3 nucleotide sequence: TGCGCCAGCAGCATCAATCAGGGGGCGCCGAACACTGAAGCTTTCTTT.

The CDR3 DNA follows: TGTGCCAGTAGAAGACAGGGACGGGACACTGAAGCTTTCTTT. It specifies CASRRQGRDTEAFF. V usage is TRBV19 and J usage is TRBJ1-1; 7 nucleotides agree with TRBD1. This CDR3 has 14 residues. Germline CDR1 LNHDA, CDR2 SQIVND (reference sequence). V trimming: 6 bases; J trimming: 3 bases; junction bases outside the gene matches: 7.

The gene calls are TRBV29-1 and TRBJ2-7; TRBD1 aligns across 8 bases. V gave up 6 bases and J gave up 2 bases; unmatched junction bases: 15. The germline CDR1 and CDR2 sequences are SQVTM and ANQGSEA. This CDR3 has 16 residues. CDR3 in DNA: TGCAGCGTAACCGACAGGACAGGGTTAGGCACCTACGAGCAGTACTTC. Its translation is CSVTDRTGLGTYEQYF.

The chain's CDR3 is CAVSPSRGNQPQHF. The CDR3 region has the DNA TGTGCCGTTAGCCCCTCCCGGGGGAATCAGCCCCAGCATTTT. The chain combines TRBV10-3 with TRBJ1-5, with D perhaps matching TRBD1 (5 bases). The V end was cut by 11 bases, the J end by 4 bases, with 18 bases between. The CDR3 is made up of 14 amino acids. Germline loops: CDR1 ENHRY, CDR2 SYGVKD.

The chain carries TRBV6-5 and TRBJ2-7, with TRBD2 identical over 7 bases. Germline V CDR1 and CDR2: MNHEY, SVGAGI. The CDR3 is made up of 15 amino acids. V was clipped by 8 bases and J by 9 bases; unmatched bases: 19. CDR3 sequence reads: CASSGTVAGVTRQYF. The DNA for the CDR3 is TGTGCCAGCTCTGGTACCGTGGCGGGAGTTACAAGGCAGTACTTC.

The chain is built from TRBV3-1 (or the pseudogene TRBV3-2) and TRBJ2-5; possible D gene TRBD2, 6 bases. Trimming took off 3 bases at V and 4 bases at J, with 15 bases between the two ends. CDR3 length: 15 amino acids. Germline CDR1 reads LGHDT; CDR2 reads YNNKEL (reference sequence). The CDR3 here is CASSHRRGERETQYF. The DNA of the CDR3 is TGTGCCAGCAGCCACCGGCGGGGTGAGAGAGAGACCCAGTACTTC.

The V and J genes are TRBV6-1 and TRBJ2-1; perhaps TRBD2 as D (6 bases). The germline V gene has CDR1 MNHNS and CDR2 SASEGT. This CDR3 is 16 amino acids long. Deletions cut 4 bases from V and 6 bases from J, with 19 bases between. CDR3 coding DNA: TGTGCCAGCAGTGGACGGGCGGGGAGTCAGTTCAATGAGCAGTTCTTC. Translation: CASSGRAGSQFNEQFF.

J is TRBJ1-6 and V is TRBV9; no definite D call. CDR3 length: 13 amino acids. Germline CDR1 and CDR2: SGDLS and YYNGEE. Trimming cost V 5 bases and J 0 bases, with 3 bases left between them. The CDR3: CASSSSYNSPLHF. The CDR3 DNA sequence: TGTGCCAGCAGTAGCTCCTATAATTCACCCCTCCACTTT. Full variable domain (missing parts from reference TRBV9 and TRBJ1-6): DSGVTQTPKHLITATGQRVTLRCSPRSGDLSVYWYQQSLDQGLQFLIQYYNGEERAKGNILERFSAQQFPDLHSELNLSSLELGDSALYFCASSSSYNSPLHFGNGTRLTVT.